The 9 T cell receptor beta chains in this list originate from one sample, sequenced in a study of patients and donors after allogeneic stem cell transplantation. TCRdb re-called the RT-PCR reads with MiXCR, one entry per CDR3 protein. The sample contains about 160,000 distinct CDR3 sequences, over 30% of which appear only once. The sample consisted of blood, either unsorted or a sorted T cell fraction (not recorded which). The receptors originated from a human donor who was either an allogeneic HSCT recipient or a stem cell or donor lymphocyte infusion donor (not recorded which). It is not recorded whose cells these are; they may come from a transplant donor.

In this sample, this clonotype turned up many times. The genes are TRBV27 and TRBJ1-6; D uncertain. Trimming removed 3 bases from V and 9 bases from J, with 6 bases in between. This CDR3 spans 12 amino acids. CDR1 and CDR2 from the germline V gene are MNHEY and SMNVEV (reference sequence). This chain's CDR3 is CASSFGSSPLHF. The CDR3 region has the DNA TGTGCCAGCAGTTTCGGGAGTTCACCCCTCCACTTT.

This clonotype was detected ten times or more. This chain links TRBV4-3 with TRBJ1-4, with D perhaps matching TRBD1 (5 bases). CDR1 and CDR2 from the germline V gene are LGHNA and YSLEER. The CDR3 is made up of 15 amino acids. With 0 bases removed from V and 7 bases from J, the gap between germline ends came to 12 bases. CDR3 coding DNA: TGCGCCAGCAGCCAAGAGGAGGGACGGGGTGAAAAACTGTTTTTT. Amino acid sequence: CASSQEEGRGEKLFF.

This chain connects TRBV7-9 to TRBJ2-5; 7 bases are a match to TRBD1. Germline lookup yields CDR1 SEHNR and CDR2 FQNEAQ (reference sequence). This CDR3 comprises 16 residues. The trim removed 0 bases at V and 4 bases at J, leaving 8 bases unmatched. CDR3 sequence reads: CASSLATGKLGETQYF. CDR3 DNA sequence: TGTGCCAGCAGCTTAGCGACAGGGAAGTTAGGAGAGACCCAGTACTTC.

In this sample, this clonotype turned up once. V is TRBV5-1 and J is TRBJ1-2; D call uncertain. The germline V gene encodes CDR1 SGHRS and CDR2 YFSETQ. Trimming stripped 4 bases from V and 3 bases from J, with 13 bases between. This CDR3 spans 14 amino acids. CDR3 sequence (DNA): TGCGCCAGCAGCGACGGTGGCGGCGACTATGGCTACACCTTC. Residues: CASSDGGGDYGYTF.

This clonotype has just a few counts. The V call is TRBV5-1, the J call TRBJ1-6; D gene ambiguous. The CDR3 sequence is 14 residues long. The germline CDR1 and CDR2 sequences are SGHRS and YFSETQ. Trimming pared 0 bases from V and 7 bases from J, leaving 8 bases between. The CDR3 reads CASSLALSNSPLHF. The CDR3 DNA is TGCGCCAGCAGCTTGGCCTTGTCGAATTCACCCCTCCACTTT.

The chain is built from TRBV27 and TRBJ1-6, with D possibly TRBD1 on 5 matching bases. Trimming stripped 5 bases from V and 7 bases from J, with 15 bases between. Germline assignment: CDR1 MNHEY and CDR2 SMNVEV (reference sequence). The CDR3 totals 15 residues. The chain's CDR3 is CASSPEGPRNSPLHF. The DNA for the CDR3 is TGTGCCAGCAGTCCCGAGGGGCCGAGGAATTCACCCCTCCACTTT.

This clonotype was observed a few times. The V and J genes are TRBV4-2 and TRBJ1-1, with D maybe TRBD1 (6 bases). The CDR3 is 16 amino acids. With 4 bases removed from V and 5 bases from J, the gap between germline ends came to 20 bases. Germline V CDR1 and CDR2: LGHNA, YNFKEQ. The CDR3 sequence is CASSLLLGGQTTEAFF. CDR3 nucleotides: TGTGCCAGCAGCCTCCTATTGGGGGGCCAAACGACTGAAGCTTTCTTT.

The chain recombines TRBV19 with TRBJ1-5, with TRBD1 matching over 8 bases. From germline, CDR1 is LNHDA and CDR2 SQIVND (reference sequence). This CDR3 has 13 residues. The trim removed 4 bases at V and 6 bases at J, leaving 2 bases unmatched. CDR3 sequence reads: CASSNDRGQPQHF. The CDR3 DNA reads TGTGCCAGTAGTAACGACAGGGGTCAGCCCCAGCATTTT.

As DNA, the CDR3 is TGTGCCACCGAAGAGGGGACCTTAAAACACTTCACTGAAGCTTTCTTT. It specifies CATEEGTLKHFTEAFF. The chain combines TRBV7-9 with TRBJ1-1, with a weak D call TRBD1 (5 bases). This CDR3 region has 16 residues. V shed 10 bases and J shed 4 bases, with 25 bases lying between them. The germline V gene encodes CDR1 SEHNR and CDR2 FQNEAQ (reference sequence). The whole variable domain, remainder taken from reference TRBV7-9 and TRBJ1-1, is DTGVSQNPRHKITKRGQNVTFRCDPISEHNRLYWYRQTLGQGPEFLTYFQNEAQLEKSRLLSDRFSAERPKGSFSTLEIQRTEQGDSAMYLCATEEGTLKHFTEAFFGQGTRLTVV.